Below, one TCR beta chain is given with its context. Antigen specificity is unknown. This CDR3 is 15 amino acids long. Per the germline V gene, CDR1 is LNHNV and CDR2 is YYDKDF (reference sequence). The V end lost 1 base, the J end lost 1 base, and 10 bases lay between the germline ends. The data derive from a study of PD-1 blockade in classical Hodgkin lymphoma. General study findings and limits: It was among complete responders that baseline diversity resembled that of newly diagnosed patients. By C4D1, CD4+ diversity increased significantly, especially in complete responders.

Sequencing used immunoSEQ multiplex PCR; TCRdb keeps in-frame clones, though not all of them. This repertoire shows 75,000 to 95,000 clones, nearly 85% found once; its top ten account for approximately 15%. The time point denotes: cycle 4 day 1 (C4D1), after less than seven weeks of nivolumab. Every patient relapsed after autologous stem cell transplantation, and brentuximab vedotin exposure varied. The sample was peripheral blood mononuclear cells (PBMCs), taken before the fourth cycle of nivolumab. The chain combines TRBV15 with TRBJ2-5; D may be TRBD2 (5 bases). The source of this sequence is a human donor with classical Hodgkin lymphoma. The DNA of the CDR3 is TGTGCCACCAGCAGAGCTAGCCTGGGCCAAGAGACCCAGTACTTC. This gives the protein CATSRASLGQETQYF.